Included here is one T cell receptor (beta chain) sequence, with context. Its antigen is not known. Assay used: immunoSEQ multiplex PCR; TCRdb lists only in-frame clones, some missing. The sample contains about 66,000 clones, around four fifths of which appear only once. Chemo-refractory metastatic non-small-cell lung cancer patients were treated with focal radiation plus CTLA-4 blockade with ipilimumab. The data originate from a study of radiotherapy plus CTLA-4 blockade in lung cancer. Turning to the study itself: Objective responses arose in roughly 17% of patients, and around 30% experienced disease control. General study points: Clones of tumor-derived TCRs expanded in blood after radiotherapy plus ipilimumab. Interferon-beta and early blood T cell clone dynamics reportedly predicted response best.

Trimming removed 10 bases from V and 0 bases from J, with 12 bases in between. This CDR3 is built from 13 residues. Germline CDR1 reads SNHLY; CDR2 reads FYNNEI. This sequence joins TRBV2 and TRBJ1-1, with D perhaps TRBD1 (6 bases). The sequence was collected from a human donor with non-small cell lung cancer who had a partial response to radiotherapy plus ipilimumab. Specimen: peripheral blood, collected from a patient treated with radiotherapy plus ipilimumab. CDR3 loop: CATRGSLNTEAFF. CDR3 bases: TGTGCCACCAGGGGCAGCTTGAACACTGAAGCTTTCTTT.